The clone carrying this TCR beta chain has more than one count but fewer than ten. The CDR3 consists of 15 residues. From germline, CDR1 is MDHEN and CDR2 SYDVKM. With 6 bases clipped from V and 3 bases from J, the junction kept 11 bases outside the gene matches. The sample comes from a study of shared clonotypes between healthy human individuals. Generated by immunoSEQ multiplex PCR, the TCRdb table keeps only in-frame clones and is missing some. The repertoire holds 450,000 to 500,000 clones, with roughly 85% as singletons. The chain couples TRBV28 to TRBJ2-7, with 7 bases identical to TRBD1. Sequencing input: PBMCs. The receptor comes from a woman aged 40 to 50 in good health. Some clones in this sample may be carry-over from other donors' samples. The CDR3 loop reads CASSPFQTGFYEQYF. In nucleotides, the CDR3 is TGTGCCAGCAGCCCTTTTCAGACAGGGTTCTACGAGCAGTACTTC.